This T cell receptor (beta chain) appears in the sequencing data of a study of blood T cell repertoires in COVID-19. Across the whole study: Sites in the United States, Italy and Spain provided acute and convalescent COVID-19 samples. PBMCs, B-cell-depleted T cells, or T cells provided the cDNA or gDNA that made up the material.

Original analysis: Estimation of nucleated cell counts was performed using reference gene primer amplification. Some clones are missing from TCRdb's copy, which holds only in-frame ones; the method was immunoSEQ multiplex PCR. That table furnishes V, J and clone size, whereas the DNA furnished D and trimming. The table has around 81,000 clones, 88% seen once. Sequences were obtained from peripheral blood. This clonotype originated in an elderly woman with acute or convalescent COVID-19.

CDR3 sequence reads: CASSLAGGVQFF. CDR3 in DNA: TGTGCCAGCAGCTTAGCGGGGGGTGTGCAGTTCTTC. The gene calls are TRBV7-6 and TRBJ2-1, with D possibly being TRBD2 (6 bases). V was trimmed by 0 bases and J by 12 bases, leaving 9 bases between them. The CDR3 extends over 12 amino acids. Germline V gene lookup returns CDR1 SGHVS and CDR2 FNYEAQ.